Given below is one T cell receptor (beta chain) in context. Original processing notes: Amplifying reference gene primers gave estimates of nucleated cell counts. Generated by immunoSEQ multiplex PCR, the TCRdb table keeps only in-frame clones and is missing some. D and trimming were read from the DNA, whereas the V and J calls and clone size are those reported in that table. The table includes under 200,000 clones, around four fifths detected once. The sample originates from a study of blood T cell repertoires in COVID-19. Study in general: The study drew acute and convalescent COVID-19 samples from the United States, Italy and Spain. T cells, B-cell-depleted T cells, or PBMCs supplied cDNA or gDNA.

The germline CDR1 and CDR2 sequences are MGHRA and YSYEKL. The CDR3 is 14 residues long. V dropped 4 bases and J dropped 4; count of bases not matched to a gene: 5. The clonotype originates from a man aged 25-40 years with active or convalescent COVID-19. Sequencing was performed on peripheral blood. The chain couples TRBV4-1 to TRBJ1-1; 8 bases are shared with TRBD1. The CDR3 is CASSLDREATEAFF. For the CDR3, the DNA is TGCGCCAGCAGCCTGGACAGGGAGGCCACTGAAGCTTTCTTT.